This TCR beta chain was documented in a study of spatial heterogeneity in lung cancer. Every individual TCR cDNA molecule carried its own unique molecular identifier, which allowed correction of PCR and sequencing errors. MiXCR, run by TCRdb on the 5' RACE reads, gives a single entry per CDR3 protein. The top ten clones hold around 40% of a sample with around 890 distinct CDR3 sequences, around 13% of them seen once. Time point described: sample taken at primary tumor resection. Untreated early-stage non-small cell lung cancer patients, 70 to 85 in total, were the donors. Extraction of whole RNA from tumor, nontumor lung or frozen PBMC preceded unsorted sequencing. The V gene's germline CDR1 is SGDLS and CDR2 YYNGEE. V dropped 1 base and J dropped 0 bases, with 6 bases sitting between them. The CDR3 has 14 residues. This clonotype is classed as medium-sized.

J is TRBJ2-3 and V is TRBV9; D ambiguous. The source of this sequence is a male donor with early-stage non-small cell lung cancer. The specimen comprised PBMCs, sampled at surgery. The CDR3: CASSVQPSTDTQYF. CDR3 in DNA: TGTGCCAGCAGCGTACAGCCCAGCACAGATACGCAGTATTTT.